This TCR beta chain was documented in a study of blood T cells in healthy people across ages. This clonotype was detected once. Its antigen is unknown. V lost 6 bases and J 4 bases, leaving 17 bases between the germline ends. Germline V gene data show CDR1 as SQVTM and CDR2 as ANQGSEA. This CDR3 contains 14 residues. A sample-barcoded 5' primer and a J-beta primer mix were used in a second PCR of about 7 to 12 cycles. Each sample yielded at least 3 million CDR3-containing paired-end reads. Using its own MiXCR run on the 5' RACE reads, TCRdb lists one record per CDR3 protein. The sample consists of about 570,000 distinct CDR3 sequences, 27% of them appearing once. Study-wide results and limits: The CMV status of each donor remained undetermined, and this could have confounded shifts in expanded clonotypes.

V is TRBV29-1 and J is TRBJ2-3; tentatively, D is TRBD2 (7 bases). What was sequenced was blood. This clonotype was sampled from a woman in her 70s in good health. The CDR3 here is CSVGGGAAADTQYF. In DNA form, the CDR3 reads TGCAGCGTGGGAGGGGGGGCCGCGGCAGATACGCAGTATTTT.